The clone carrying this TCR delta chain was counted only a few times. This clone may be a read error of a much larger clone one base away. Other nucleotide sequences in the sample specify the same CDR3. This sample was included in a study of gamma-delta T cells after stem cell transplantation. CDR3 size: 21 residues. The germline V gene has CDR1 GEAIGNYY and CDR2 EKD. V was pared by 0 bases and J by 0 bases, with 28 bases between. TCRdb redid the clone calls on the RT-PCR reads with CATT. The data contain some 1,700 delta-chain clones, 3.5% to 5.5% of them seen just once; the ten biggest clones take up 34%.

Material: gamma-delta T cells. This rearrangement joins TRDV2 to TRDJ1, with D perhaps matching TRDD2 (6 bases). The TCR was taken from a human donor. It is not recorded whose cells these are; they may come from a transplant donor. CDR3 sequence: CACDTLSPLPTTGENTDKLIF. CDR3 sequence (DNA): TGTGCCTGTGACACCCTTTCCCCCCTTCCCACTACTGGTGAGAACACCGATAAACTCATCTTT.